A single sample is the source of the 3 T cell receptor beta chains below, sequenced in a study of T-cell memory formation after mild COVID-19. TCRdb recomputed calls from the 5' RACE reads with MiXCR, one row per CDR3 protein. The sample contains 150,000 or so distinct CDR3 sequences, roughly 31% of which appear only once. The specimen sequenced was PBMCs or a T cell subset sorted from them (not recorded which). These receptor sequences come from an adult woman who had mild COVID-19 (a few samples of this study predate the infection). Cell type and time point are not known.

This CDR3 is CASSDLAGTGGEAFF. CDR3 DNA: TGTGCCAGCAGTGACCTCGCCGGGACAGGTGGTGAAGCTTTCTTT. The rearrangement joins TRBV25-1 to TRBJ1-1; TRBD1 matches 8 bases. The CDR3 runs to 15 residues. CDR1 is MGHDK and CDR2 is SYGVNS in the germline V gene. Unmatched junction bases numbered 10, after V lost 3 bases and J lost 7 bases.

This clonotype was seen a few times. The CDR3 region is CSVGTGHSNQPQHF. Written as DNA, the CDR3 is TGCAGCGTTGGGACAGGGCACAGCAATCAGCCCCAGCATTTT. V usage is TRBV29-1 and J usage is TRBJ1-5, with 8 bases identical to TRBD1. V lost 4 bases to trimming and J lost 1 base; unmatched junction nucleotides: 3. Per germline, CDR1 SQVTM and CDR2 ANQGSEA. This CDR3 comprises 14 residues.

The rearrangement links TRBV12-3 or TRBV12-4 to TRBJ1-2; TRBD1 matches 7 bases. This CDR3 comprises 13 residues. V shed 5 bases and J 8 bases; nucleotides not matched to a gene: 8. CDR3 DNA: TGTGCCAGCAGTGCGAGGGGGCGATCCGGCTACACCTTC. Translated: CASSARGRSGYTF.